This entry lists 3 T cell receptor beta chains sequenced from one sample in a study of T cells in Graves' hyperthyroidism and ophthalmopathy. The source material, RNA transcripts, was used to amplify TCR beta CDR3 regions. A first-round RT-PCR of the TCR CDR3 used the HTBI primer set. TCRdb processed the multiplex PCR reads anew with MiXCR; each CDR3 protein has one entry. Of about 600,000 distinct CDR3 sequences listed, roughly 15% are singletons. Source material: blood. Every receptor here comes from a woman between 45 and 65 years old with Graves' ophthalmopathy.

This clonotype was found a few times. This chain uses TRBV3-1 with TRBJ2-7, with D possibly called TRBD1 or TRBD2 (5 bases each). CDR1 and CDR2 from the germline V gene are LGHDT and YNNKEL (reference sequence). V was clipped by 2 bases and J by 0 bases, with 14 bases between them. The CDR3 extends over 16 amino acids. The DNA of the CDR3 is TGTGCCAGCAGCCAACCATTATCCGGGACCTCCTACGAGCAGTACTTC. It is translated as CASSQPLSGTSYEQYF.

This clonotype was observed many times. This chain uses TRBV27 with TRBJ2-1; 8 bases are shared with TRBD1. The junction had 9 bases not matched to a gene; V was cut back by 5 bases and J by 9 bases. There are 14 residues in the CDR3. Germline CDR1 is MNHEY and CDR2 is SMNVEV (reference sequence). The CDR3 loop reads CASSGTGGLGEQFF. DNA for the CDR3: TGTGCCAGCAGTGGCACAGGGGGTTTGGGTGAGCAGTTCTTC.

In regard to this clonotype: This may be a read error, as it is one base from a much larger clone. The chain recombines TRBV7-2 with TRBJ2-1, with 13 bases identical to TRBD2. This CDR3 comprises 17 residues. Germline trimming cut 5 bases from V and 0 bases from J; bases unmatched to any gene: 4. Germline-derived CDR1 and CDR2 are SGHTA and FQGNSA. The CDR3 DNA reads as TGTGCCAGCAGCACTAGCGGGGGGGTTAGCTCCTACAATGAGCAGTTCTTC. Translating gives CASSTSGGVSSYNEQFF.